This T cell receptor (beta chain) stems from a study of shared T cell receptors in the human thymus. Sequencing was performed with immunoSEQ multiplex PCR; in TCRdb, only in-frame clones are kept and a portion is missing. Of hundreds of thousands of clones in the sample, approximately 85% were seen once. Germline V gene data show CDR1 as MGHRA and CDR2 as YSYEKL. The V gene lost 2 bases and the J gene lost 8 bases, with 12 bases spanning the gap. This CDR3 comprises 13 residues. Separately, the same data were catalogued under a study of human thymus T cells. As that study records: Thymic samples were excised during corrective heart operations. An apparent bias in V and J gene usage was seen in thymic and blood repertoires. There were highly overlapping thymic repertoires among unrelated individuals, as related research reported.

The receptor was isolated from a girl under three years old with a congenital heart defect. This chain links TRBV4-1 with TRBJ1-2; D uncertain. The sequenced material came from thymocytes. CDR3: CASSQFPREGYTF. The CDR3 region has the DNA TGCGCCAGCAGCCAATTCCCGAGGGAAGGCTACACCTTC.